This is a list of T cell receptor beta chains from one sample in a study of T-cell reconstitution after alpha-beta-depleted transplantation in children. TCRdb re-derived calls from the PCR reads in MiXCR, one entry per CDR3 protein. The table includes about 540,000 distinct CDR3 sequences, 25% to 30% detected once. The sample consisted of PBMCs, taken before TCRalphabeta/CD19-depleted stem cell transplant. The receptors shown here come from a boy less than two years old with Wiskott-Aldrich syndrome, due to receive a stem cell transplant. Both conserved end residues are part of each CDR3. D genes are given only for firm matches. Some rows mark clone size as missing; the rest say once, few, many or name a class of expanded clone.

d_call,clone_size,j_call,v_call,cdr3_nt,cdr3_aa
-,few,TRBJ1-3,TRBV7-9,TGTGCCAGCAGCTTCTCTGGGGCTGACACCATATATTTT,CASSFSGADTIYF
-,-,TRBJ2-1,TRBV20-1,TGCAGTGCTAGATCTCAAGGGTCCTACAATGAGCAGTTCTTC,CSARSQGSYNEQFF
-,few,TRBJ2-1,TRBV7-8,TGTGCCAGCAGAAATGGACGCCTGGGGTACAATGAGCAGTTCTTC,CASRNGRLGYNEQFF
-,-,TRBJ2-1,TRBV5-1,TGCGCCAGCAGCTACAGGGCAAGCTCCTACAATGAGCAGTTCTTC,CASSYRASSYNEQFF
-,-,TRBJ1-5,TRBV12-3/TRBV12-4,TGTGCCAGCAGTTTAGTCCGCAATCAGCCCCAGCATTTT,CASSLVRNQPQHF
TRBD1,-,TRBJ1-1,TRBV5-1,TGCGCCAGCAGCTACGGAGACAGGGCCACTGAAGCTTTCTTT,CASSYGDRATEAFF
-,few,TRBJ2-5,TRBV7-2,TGTGCCAGCAGCTTCAGACTCGGGTACCAAGAGACCCAGTACTTC,CASSFRLGYQETQYF
TRBD2,few,TRBJ2-1,TRBV7-3,TGTGCCAGCAAGTCGGGGGGGAGCAATGAGCAGTTCTTC,CASKSGGSNEQFF
TRBD1,few,TRBJ1-4,TRBV7-2,TGTGCCAGCAGCAAGAGACAGGGAATACTAGATGAAAAACTGTTTTTT,CASSKRQGILDEKLFF
TRBD1,-,TRBJ2-4,TRBV5-1,TGCGCCAGCAGGCCAAGCATGACAGGGGCCAAAAACATTCAGTACTTC,CASRPSMTGAKNIQYF
-,many,TRBJ1-2,TRBV11-2,TGTGCCAGCAGTCGTACCGGTAACTATGGCTACACCTTC,CASSRTGNYGYTF
-,-,TRBJ2-1,TRBV29-1,TGCAGCGTTGCAGCCCAGACAGTCCATGAGCAGTTCTTC,CSVAAQTVHEQFF
-,few,TRBJ1-1,TRBV12-3/TRBV12-4,TGTGCCAGCAGTTTATCACAGAACACTGAAGCTTTCTTT,CASSLSQNTEAFF
-,-,TRBJ2-5,TRBV7-6,TGTGCCAGCAGCTTCAAGGGGCACGAGACCCAGTACTTC,CASSFKGHETQYF
TRBD2,few,TRBJ2-7,TRBV5-1,TGCGCCAGCAGCTTGGCAGCGGGAGCTCTCGAGCAGTACTTC,CASSLAAGALEQYF
-,few,TRBJ1-5,TRBV12-3/TRBV12-4,TGTGCCAGCAGTTCCAAGGGTCAGCCCCAGCATTTT,CASSSKGQPQHF
-,-,TRBJ2-2,TRBV12-3/TRBV12-4,TGTGCCAGCAGTTTCCTTAGCGTGGGAACCGGGGAGCTGTTTTTT,CASSFLSVGTGELFF
-,-,TRBJ2-1,TRBV2,TGTGCCAGCACCTTCGGACTTCTGAGCTCCTACAATGAGCAGTTCTTC,CASTFGLLSSYNEQFF
-,-,TRBJ1-4,TRBV6-5,TGTGCCAGCAGTTACTTGGGACGGCAAGAAAAACTGTTTTTT,CASSYLGRQEKLFF
TRBD2,-,TRBJ2-3,TRBV5-1,TGCGCCAGCAGCCCGGCCGGACTAGCGGGAGTAGTGGATACGCAGTATTTT,CASSPAGLAGVVDTQYF
-,-,TRBJ1-4,TRBV5-8,TGTGCCAGCAGGCCTGACGGCGCAACTAATGAAAAACTGTTTTTT,CASRPDGATNEKLFF
-,-,TRBJ2-1,TRBV7-2,TGTGCCAGCAGCTTAGTAGGGCTAGAAAAGCAGTTCTTC,CASSLVGLEKQFF
TRBD1,-,TRBJ1-3,TRBV5-6,TGTGCCAGCAGCGGACAGGGCTTTACCTCTGGAAACACCATATATTTT,CASSGQGFTSGNTIYF
-,few,TRBJ2-5,TRBV29-1,TGCAGCGTTGACGGTCGCGCGGGGAGGGAGACCCAGTACTTC,CSVDGRAGRETQYF
TRBD2,-,TRBJ2-1,TRBV24-1,TGTGCCACCAGTGACATGGATAGCGGGAGTAGTGAGCAGTTCTTC,CATSDMDSGSSEQFF
-,-,TRBJ1-5,TRBV3-1,TGTGCCAGCAGCCCCGGGACAATCATGGGCCAGCCCCAGCATTTT,CASSPGTIMGQPQHF
-,few,TRBJ2-3,TRBV29-1,TGCAGCGTTGCTGAAGCGGTGGGGGATACGCAGTATTTT,CSVAEAVGDTQYF
TRBD2,-,TRBJ2-3,TRBV10-3,TGTGCCACCGCTAGCGGGAGGCCCACAGATACGCAGTATTTT,CATASGRPTDTQYF
TRBD2,few,TRBJ2-1,TRBV15,TGTGCCACCAAAGGACTAGTCATAAATGAGCAGTTCTTC,CATKGLVINEQFF
TRBD2,many,TRBJ2-5,TRBV5-1,TGTGCCAGCAGTTTTAGCGGGCAAGAGACCCAGTACTTC,CASSFSGQETQYF
TRBD2,few,TRBJ2-7,TRBV11-3,TGTGCCAGCAGCCTTCAGCGGGAGGGCCTGCCCCGATACGAGCAGTACTTC,CASSLQREGLPRYEQYF
TRBD2,-,TRBJ2-7,TRBV5-1,TGCGCCAGCAGCCGGGGGACTAGCGGGGAGTCCTACGAGCAGTACTTC,CASSRGTSGESYEQYF
-,few,TRBJ2-5,TRBV5-1,TGCGCCAGCAGCTTGGGCAGGGCCCAAGAGACCCAGTACTTC,CASSLGRAQETQYF
-,-,TRBJ2-2,TRBV12-3/TRBV12-4,TGTGCCAGCAGAGACGGGGACACCGGGGAGCTGTTTTTT,CASRDGDTGELFF
TRBD2,-,TRBJ2-2,TRBV20-1,TGCAGTGCTAGTGCAGCCCTAAGACGGGACATCTCGATTAGCGGGAGGGTCGCCGGGGAGCTGTTTTTT,CSASAALRRDISISGRVAGELFF
-,-,TRBJ2-7,TRBV5-1,TGCGCCAGCAGCTTGGCCGCGGGAAGTATAAACGAGCAGTACTTC,CASSLAAGSINEQYF
-,-,TRBJ2-2,TRBV20-1,TGCAGTGCTACCCCTCCGGGGGAAGTCACCGGGGAGCTGTTTTTT,CSATPPGEVTGELFF
-,-,TRBJ1-5,TRBV15,TGTGCCACCAGCAATTTTGGGGGTTATCGGCCCCAGCATTTT,CATSNFGGYRPQHF
-,-,TRBJ1-1,TRBV5-1,TGCGCCAGCAGCTTGATCGGCAGCAACACTGAAGCTTTCTTT,CASSLIGSNTEAFF
TRBD1,-,TRBJ2-5,TRBV11-2,TGTGCCAGCAGCTTAAAGGGGGCGCCCTTAGAGACCCAGTACTTC,CASSLKGAPLETQYF